Listed below are T cell receptor beta chains from one sample, sequenced in a study of CD8 T cells in Susac syndrome. TCRdb redid the calling of the immunoSEQ multiplex PCR reads with MiXCR, one entry per CDR3 protein. The sample carries almost 450,000 distinct CDR3 sequences, roughly 85% recorded once. The sample was CD8+ T cells from PBMCs. The receptors originated from a human donor with multiple sclerosis. CDR3s include the opening cysteine and the closing phenylalanine or tryptophan. D genes are given only for firm matches. Expanded clones are given a class, and other clones once, few, many or no size at all.

v_call: TRBV5-6; clone_size: NA; j_call: TRBJ2-7; d_call: NA; cdr3_nt: TGTGCCAGCAGCGCACCCCGGGTCTACGAGCAGTACTTC; cdr3_aa: CASSAPRVYEQYF
v_call: TRBV19; clone_size: NA; j_call: TRBJ2-1; d_call: NA; cdr3_nt: TGTGCCAGTAGTATAGTTGAATCGAATGAGCAGTTCTTC; cdr3_aa: CASSIVESNEQFF
v_call: TRBV4-1; clone_size: once; j_call: TRBJ2-2; d_call: TRBD2; cdr3_nt: TGCGCCAGCAGCCAAGTGATCTGGGCGGGAGATGGATGGTGTCGGGAGCTGTTTTTT; cdr3_aa: CASSQVIWAGDGWCRELFF
v_call: TRBV19; clone_size: NA; j_call: TRBJ1-5; d_call: NA; cdr3_nt: TGTGCCACCTCCGGGTGGAGTAATCAGCCCCAGCATTTT; cdr3_aa: CATSGWSNQPQHF
v_call: TRBV4-1; clone_size: NA; j_call: TRBJ1-1; d_call: NA; cdr3_nt: TGCGCCAGCAGCCAGCCCCCGGGAGGGTTTGATGAAGCTTTCTTT; cdr3_aa: CASSQPPGGFDEAFF
v_call: TRBV29-1; clone_size: NA; j_call: TRBJ2-2; d_call: NA; cdr3_nt: TGCAGCGTTGAGTCAGGGTGGGACACCGGGGAGCTGTTTTTT; cdr3_aa: CSVESGWDTGELFF
v_call: TRBV7-7; clone_size: NA; j_call: TRBJ2-5; d_call: NA; cdr3_nt: TGTGCCAGCAGCTACCGGGACGGACGTTATGAGACCCAGTACTTC; cdr3_aa: CASSYRDGRYETQYF
v_call: TRBV24-1; clone_size: NA; j_call: TRBJ2-1; d_call: NA; cdr3_nt: TGTGCCACCAGTGATGCGGATTATCATGAGCAGTTCTTC; cdr3_aa: CATSDADYHEQFF
v_call: TRBV7-9; clone_size: NA; j_call: TRBJ2-7; d_call: NA; cdr3_nt: TGTGCCAGCAGCCCCCCGCCCGGGACATCAAAACAGTCTAGCGAGCAGTACTTC; cdr3_aa: CASSPPPGTSKQSSEQYF
v_call: TRBV5-1; clone_size: NA; j_call: TRBJ2-2; d_call: NA; cdr3_nt: TGCGCCAGCAGCAAAATAGCCGGGGAGCTGTTTTTT; cdr3_aa: CASSKIAGELFF
v_call: TRBV5-5; clone_size: once; j_call: TRBJ2-7; d_call: TRBD1; cdr3_nt: TGTGCCAGCTCTGTTTGGGACAGCCCCTACGAGCAGTACTTC; cdr3_aa: CASSVWDSPYEQYF
v_call: TRBV19; clone_size: NA; j_call: TRBJ2-1; d_call: TRBD2; cdr3_nt: TGTGCCAGTAACGTAATAGCGGGGAGCTACAATGAGCAGTTCTTC; cdr3_aa: CASNVIAGSYNEQFF
v_call: TRBV7-9; clone_size: NA; j_call: TRBJ2-1; d_call: NA; cdr3_nt: TGTGCCAGCAGCTTTGGCGCGGCAATCGATGAGCAGTTCTTC; cdr3_aa: CASSFGAAIDEQFF
v_call: TRBV4-2; clone_size: NA; j_call: TRBJ2-7; d_call: NA; cdr3_nt: TGTGCCAGCAGCCAAGGGCGGTGGGAGAGGGGAGAGCAGTACTTC; cdr3_aa: CASSQGRWERGEQYF
v_call: TRBV12-3/TRBV12-4; clone_size: NA; j_call: TRBJ2-3; d_call: TRBD2; cdr3_nt: TGTGCCAGCTCCTCCCAGGTTACGAGCGGGGACACAGATACGCAGTATTTT; cdr3_aa: CASSSQVTSGDTDTQYF